A selection of T cell receptor beta chains follows, all from one sample in a study of blood T cell repertoires in COVID-19. Using immunoSEQ multiplex PCR, the repertoire was profiled, and TCRdb retains in-frame clones only, with some absent. The sample yields 69,000 or so clones, approximately 80% seen once. The specimen was peripheral blood. Source of these receptors: a woman aged 80 or older with active or convalescent COVID-19. Each CDR3 is given with its conserved first and last residue. D genes are given only for firm matches. Clone size is not always given. Where it is, it says once, few, many or a class for expanded clones.

abundance: -; d_gene: TRBD2; v_gene: TRBV19; j_gene: TRBJ2-6; CDR3aa: CASKSGDSGANVLTF; CDR3nt: TGTGCCAGCAAAAGCGGGGACTCTGGGGCCAACGTCCTGACTTTC
abundance: -; d_gene: TRBD1; v_gene: TRBV4-1; j_gene: TRBJ1-5; CDR3aa: CASSQAPGGLGNQPQHF; CDR3nt: TGCGCCAGCAGCCAAGCTCCAGGGGGTTTGGGAAATCAGCCCCAGCATTTT
abundance: many; d_gene: -; v_gene: TRBV30; j_gene: TRBJ2-7; CDR3aa: CAWSPRDNFYEQYF; CDR3nt: TGTGCCTGGAGTCCCCGGGACAACTTCTACGAGCAGTACTTC
abundance: -; d_gene: -; v_gene: TRBV7-3; j_gene: TRBJ1-6; CDR3aa: CASSRAPRGGRNSPLHF; CDR3nt: TGTGCCAGCAGTCGAGCGCCTCGGGGGGGAAGGAATTCACCCCTCCACTTT
abundance: -; d_gene: TRBD2; v_gene: TRBV20-1; j_gene: TRBJ2-2; CDR3aa: CSASKGLAGLTNTGELFF; CDR3nt: TGCAGTGCTAGTAAGGGGCTAGCGGGACTCACGAACACCGGGGAGCTGTTTTTT
abundance: -; d_gene: TRBD1; v_gene: TRBV5-4; j_gene: TRBJ1-1; CDR3aa: CASSLAPDRGNTEAFF; CDR3nt: TGTGCCAGCAGCTTGGCCCCCGACAGGGGGAACACTGAAGCTTTCTTT
abundance: -; d_gene: -; v_gene: TRBV12-5; j_gene: TRBJ1-2; CDR3aa: CASGRSYGYTF; CDR3nt: TGTGCTAGTGGCCGCAGCTATGGCTACACCTTC
abundance: -; d_gene: TRBD2; v_gene: TRBV3-1/TRBV3-2; j_gene: TRBJ2-1; CDR3aa: CASSQLGLAGGLSYNEQFF; CDR3nt: TGTGCCAGCAGCCAACTGGGTCTAGCGGGAGGGCTTTCCTACAATGAGCAGTTCTTC
abundance: -; d_gene: -; v_gene: TRBV5-6; j_gene: TRBJ1-3; CDR3aa: CASSLAPTGSGNTIYF; CDR3nt: TGTGCCAGCAGCTTGGCCCCAACTGGCTCTGGAAACACCATATATTTT
abundance: -; d_gene: TRBD1; v_gene: TRBV19; j_gene: TRBJ2-2; CDR3aa: CASRVDRISNTGELFF; CDR3nt: TGTGCCAGTAGGGTGGACAGGATATCGAACACCGGGGAGCTGTTTTTT
abundance: -; d_gene: -; v_gene: TRBV19; j_gene: TRBJ1-5; CDR3aa: CASRDATGTRSNQPQHF; CDR3nt: TGTGCCAGTAGGGATGCTACCGGGACACGGAGCAATCAGCCCCAGCATTTT
abundance: once; d_gene: -; v_gene: TRBV7-3; j_gene: TRBJ2-3; CDR3aa: CASSLEAGPTQYF; CDR3nt: TGTGCCAGCAGCTTAGAGGCGGGACCTACGCAGTATTTT
abundance: -; d_gene: -; v_gene: TRBV30; j_gene: TRBJ2-2; CDR3aa: CAWSSGQNTGELFF; CDR3nt: TGTGCCTGGAGTTCCGGACAGAACACCGGGGAGCTGTTTTTT
abundance: -; d_gene: TRBD1; v_gene: TRBV5-1; j_gene: TRBJ1-1; CDR3aa: CASGDPGGTEAFF; CDR3nt: TGCGCCAGCGGGGATCCAGGGGGCACTGAAGCTTTCTTT
abundance: -; d_gene: -; v_gene: TRBV7-3; j_gene: TRBJ2-3; CDR3aa: CASSPWASDTQYF; CDR3nt: TGTGCCAGCAGCCCCTGGGCGTCAGATACGCAGTATTTT
abundance: -; d_gene: -; v_gene: TRBV28; j_gene: TRBJ1-1; CDR3aa: CASRVPPMNTEAFF; CDR3nt: TGTGCCAGCCGCGTCCCACCAATGAACACTGAAGCTTTCTTT
abundance: -; d_gene: TRBD1; v_gene: TRBV18; j_gene: TRBJ2-4; CDR3aa: CASSPDRGNIQYF; CDR3nt: TGTGCCAGCTCTCCCGACAGGGGGAACATTCAGTACTTC
abundance: once; d_gene: -; v_gene: TRBV28; j_gene: TRBJ2-5; CDR3aa: CASSKAQGRETQYF; CDR3nt: TGTGCCAGCAGCAAGGCTCAGGGTAGGGAGACCCAGTACTTC
abundance: -; d_gene: -; v_gene: TRBV7-2; j_gene: TRBJ2-7; CDR3aa: CASSLGAGDTEQYF; CDR3nt: TGTGCCAGCAGCTTAGGTGCAGGGGACACCGAGCAGTACTTC
abundance: once; d_gene: -; v_gene: TRBV7-6; j_gene: TRBJ2-1; CDR3aa: CASSLRDSTYNEQFF; CDR3nt: TGTGCCAGCAGCTTGAGGGACTCAACATACAATGAGCAGTTCTTC
abundance: few; d_gene: -; v_gene: TRBV5-4; j_gene: TRBJ1-4; CDR3aa: CASSLAPRGNEKLFF; CDR3nt: TGTGCCAGCAGCTTGGCACCTAGGGGGAATGAAAAACTGTTTTTT
abundance: -; d_gene: TRBD1; v_gene: TRBV3-1/TRBV3-2; j_gene: TRBJ1-5; CDR3aa: CASSLTLPGQGINQPQHF; CDR3nt: TGTGCCAGCAGCCTAACCTTACCGGGACAGGGAATCAATCAGCCCCAGCATTTT
abundance: once; d_gene: TRBD2; v_gene: TRBV6-5; j_gene: TRBJ2-5; CDR3aa: CASSYGLAGAGETQYF; CDR3nt: TGTGCCAGCAGTTACGGGCTAGCGGGAGCTGGAGAGACCCAGTACTTC
abundance: -; d_gene: -; v_gene: TRBV6-1; j_gene: TRBJ1-1; CDR3aa: CASSEGFAGLNTEAFF; CDR3nt: TGTGCCAGCAGTGAGGGCTTCGCGGGTCTGAACACTGAAGCTTTCTTT
abundance: once; d_gene: TRBD1; v_gene: TRBV28; j_gene: TRBJ1-5; CDR3aa: CASSHGAGGWDQLQHF; CDR3nt: TGTGCCAGCAGTCACGGGGCAGGGGGATGGGATCAGCTCCAGCATTTT
abundance: -; d_gene: -; v_gene: TRBV19; j_gene: TRBJ1-2; CDR3aa: CASSKTANYGYTF; CDR3nt: TGTGCCAGTAGTAAGACAGCGAACTATGGCTACACCTTC
abundance: few; d_gene: -; v_gene: TRBV19; j_gene: TRBJ1-1; CDR3aa: CASSISGANTEAFF; CDR3nt: TGTGCCAGTAGTATTAGCGGGGCGAACACTGAAGCTTTCTTT
abundance: -; d_gene: TRBD1; v_gene: TRBV28; j_gene: TRBJ2-7; CDR3aa: CASSPPGGTYEQYF; CDR3nt: TGTGCCAGCAGTCCCCCAGGGGGCACGTACGAGCAGTACTTC
abundance: -; d_gene: TRBD1; v_gene: TRBV28; j_gene: TRBJ1-1; CDR3aa: CASWRDSLMNTEAFF; CDR3nt: TGTGCCAGTTGGCGGGACAGCCTTATGAACACTGAAGCTTTCTTT
abundance: -; d_gene: TRBD2; v_gene: TRBV4-1; j_gene: TRBJ2-1; CDR3aa: CASSRNLERESSYNEQFF; CDR3nt: TGCGCCAGCAGCCGCAACCTTGAGCGGGAGAGCTCCTACAATGAGCAGTTCTTC
abundance: -; d_gene: -; v_gene: TRBV18; j_gene: TRBJ2-5; CDR3aa: CASSPRTWQGQETQYF; CDR3nt: TGTGCCAGCTCACCACGAACCTGGCAGGGACAAGAGACCCAGTACTTC
abundance: -; d_gene: TRBD1; v_gene: TRBV6-5; j_gene: TRBJ2-1; CDR3aa: CASSYLPGQGRNEQFF; CDR3nt: TGTGCCAGCAGTTACCTTCCGGGACAGGGAAGGAATGAGCAGTTCTTC
abundance: -; d_gene: TRBD2; v_gene: TRBV9; j_gene: TRBJ2-5; CDR3aa: CASSHSGSETQYF; CDR3nt: TGTGCCAGCAGCCATAGCGGGAGTGAGACCCAGTACTTC
abundance: -; d_gene: TRBD1; v_gene: TRBV24-1; j_gene: TRBJ1-3; CDR3aa: CATSAGGTGDSGNTIYF; CDR3nt: TGTGCCACCAGCGCTGGGGGGACAGGGGACTCTGGAAACACCATATATTTT
abundance: -; d_gene: -; v_gene: TRBV7-6; j_gene: TRBJ2-5; CDR3aa: CASSRGLVGETQYF; CDR3nt: TGTGCCAGCAGCCGGGGATTGGTGGGGGAGACCCAGTACTTC
abundance: few; d_gene: -; v_gene: TRBV7-8; j_gene: TRBJ1-1; CDR3aa: CASSSGRGRSDTEAFF; CDR3nt: TGTGCCAGCAGCTCGGGGAGGGGGAGGTCGGACACTGAAGCTTTCTTT
abundance: -; d_gene: -; v_gene: TRBV3-1/TRBV3-2; j_gene: TRBJ2-3; CDR3aa: CASSPGSADTQYF; CDR3nt: TGTGCCAGCAGCCCAGGGTCAGCAGATACGCAGTATTTT
abundance: -; d_gene: -; v_gene: TRBV15; j_gene: TRBJ2-1; CDR3aa: CATSTLTTGAYNEQFF; CDR3nt: TGTGCCACCAGCACGCTAACGACAGGAGCTTACAATGAGCAGTTCTTC